This T cell receptor (beta chain) was recovered during a study of molecular identifiers for immune sequencing clone quantification. CDR1 SGDLS and CDR2 YYNGEE come from the germline V gene. CDR3 size: 19 residues. With 0 bases removed from V and 2 bases from J, the gap between germline ends came to 22 bases. Ten or more counts support this clonotype. Sorting recovered naive CD8 T cells on a CD8+CD4-CCR7+CD45RA+ profile. Library preparation followed earlier protocols using designated TCR primers. TCRdb called the PCR reads again in MiXCR, with one record for every CDR3 protein. The repertoire holds about 640,000 distinct CDR3 sequences, just under 20% seen once, with 0.85% in the top ten.

This receptor was identified in a human donor in good health. Some libraries in this study had Jurkat cell RNA spiked in. The chain combines TRBV9 with TRBJ2-3; D possibly corresponds to TRBD1 (6 bases). Sequencing was carried out using naive CD8+ T cells from blood, with Jurkat cell RNA spiked in. Subset denoted: FACS-sorted CD8+CD4-CCR7+CD45RA+ naive T cells. The CDR3 loop is CASSVDPRDTRGYTDTQYF. DNA for the CDR3: TGTGCCAGCAGCGTAGATCCCCGGGACACCCGGGGATACACAGATACGCAGTATTTT.